The 7 T cell receptor beta chains below all came from one sample that was sequenced in a study of beta chain features in type 1 diabetes (dated by TCRdb to between 2017 and 2018). The study at large found these results: A moderate but significant shortening of TCRB CDR3 length was observed in type 1 diabetes patients in all four CD4+ subsets.

These TCRs are of unknown antigen specificity. Libraries were constructed by the immunoSEQ multiplex PCR assay. All of the isolated RNA was reverse transcribed with the High Capacity cDNA Reverse Transcription Kit, so expressed TCRB transcripts were sequenced. This immuneACCESS table, as held by TCRdb, lists in-frame sequences with V and J called but not all clones. Of the missing ones, under half trace to an unresolved V gene in checked studies; the others have no known cause. The sample table holds 150,000 to 200,000 clones, of which around 63% were seen once. The ten largest clonotypes hold approximately 0.089% of the sample. The sample comprised naive CD4+ T cells from blood. What the cell subset or site label conveys for this sample: true naive CD4+ T cells. These receptors originate from a young man with type 1 diabetes.

The rearrangement uses TRBV4-3 and TRBJ2-3, with D possibly being TRBD2 (5 bases). The CDR3 loop spans 15 amino acids. Germline CDR1 and CDR2: LGHNA and YSLEER. The V end was cut by 1 base, the J end by 8 bases, with 16 bases between. The CDR3 loop is CASSQVSGFEGTQYF. The CDR3 region has the DNA TGCGCCAGCAGCCAAGTTTCCGGGTTTGAGGGTACGCAGTATTTT.

The chain joins TRBV21-1 to TRBJ1-2. TRBV21-1 is described as a pseudogene. The CDR3 loop spans 11 amino acids. The CDR3 reads CASSKHYGYTF. As DNA, the CDR3 is TGTGCCAGCAGCAAACACTATGGCTACACCTTC.

This rearrangement joins TRBV7-9 to TRBJ1-6, with unresolved D. The length of the CDR3 is 15 residues. Germline V gene sequence: CDR1 SEHNR, CDR2 FQNEAQ (reference sequence). V lost 5 bases and J lost 10, with 18 bases in between. CDR3 DNA: TGTGCCAGCAGCCCGGAGGTAGGGATCGGCTCACCCCTCCACTTT. Translated: CASSPEVGIGSPLHF.

This clone has just a few counts. The chain combines TRBV5-1 with TRBJ1-6; TRBD1 agrees at 7 bases. CDR1 SGHRS and CDR2 YFSETQ come from the germline V gene. This CDR3 spans 16 amino acids. V was pared by 3 bases and J by 7 bases, with 10 bases of the junction left unmatched. CDR3 protein: CASSSFTGVANSPLHF. As DNA, the CDR3 is TGCGCCAGCAGCTCTTTTACAGGGGTGGCGAATTCACCCCTCCACTTT.

The J gene is TRBJ2-1, the V gene TRBV11-2; perhaps TRBD1 as D (6 bases). Germline lookup yields CDR1 SGHAT and CDR2 FQNNGV. There are 15 residues in the CDR3. V lost 5 bases, J lost 6 bases, and 17 bases lay in between. CDR3 region: CASSTSGTYPNEQFF. CDR3 nucleotides: TGTGCCAGCAGCACTTCCGGGACATACCCCAATGAGCAGTTCTTC.

This clone has more than one count but fewer than ten. The chain's CDR3 is CSARVGREQYF. The CDR3 DNA reads TGCAGTGCTAGAGTAGGAAGGGAGCAGTACTTC. The chain carries TRBV20-1 and TRBJ2-7, with D unclear. CDR1 and CDR2 from the germline V gene are DFQATT and SNEGSKA (reference sequence). The CDR3 consists of 11 residues. V lost 1 base and J lost 7, with 8 bases in between.

This chain links TRBV9 with TRBJ2-3; TRBD2 aligns across 7 bases. This CDR3 has 16 amino acids. V dropped 5 bases and J dropped 0; count of bases not matched to a gene: 9. From germline, CDR1 is SGDLS and CDR2 YYNGEE. This CDR3 reads CASRRSASGSTDTQYF. The CDR3 bases are TGTGCCAGCAGAAGGTCGGCTAGCGGCAGCACAGATACGCAGTATTTT.